Below, 26 T cell receptor beta chains from the same sample are listed, as sequenced in a study of Ad26.COV2.S vaccination and SARS-CoV-2 variants. The repertoire was sequenced with immunoSEQ multiplex PCR; TCRdb's copy has only in-frame clones and lacks some. This sample yields over 110,000 clones, of which 86% are seen a single time; about 5% belongs to the top ten. This sample comprised peripheral blood, obtained after recovery from COVID-19. All receptors come from a human donor who had recovered from COVID-19.

The chain recombines TRBV19 with TRBJ2-3; 12 nucleotides line up with TRBD2. CDR1 is LNHDA, CDR2 SQIVND, per germline (reference sequence). The CDR3 spans 16 residues. V lost 5 bases, J lost 4 bases, and 7 bases stayed unmatched. The CDR3 here is CASSPSGGADADTQYF. DNA for the CDR3: TGTGCCAGTAGTCCTAGCGGGGGGGCCGACGCAGATACGCAGTATTTT.

The gene calls are TRBV6-5 and TRBJ1-1; D gene unclear. Trimming shortened V by 5 bases and J by 8 bases, and 15 bases separated the two germline ends. Per germline, CDR1 MNHEY and CDR2 SVGAGI. The CDR3 has 13 residues. The CDR3 region is CASSPIRPPEAFF. CDR3 bases: TGTGCCAGCAGTCCCATCCGGCCACCAGAAGCTTTCTTT.

This chain joins TRBV7-9 and TRBJ2-7; a weak D match, TRBD1 (5 bases). The V gene lost 2 bases and the J gene lost 3 bases, with 11 bases spanning the gap. There are 14 residues in the CDR3. Germline V lookup: CDR1 SEHNR, CDR2 FQNEAQ (reference sequence). This CDR3 reads CASSLQTANYEQYF. As DNA, the CDR3 is TGTGCCAGCAGCTTACAGACAGCGAACTACGAGCAGTACTTC.

This chain connects TRBV5-6 to TRBJ1-5, with TRBD1 identical over 8 bases. CDR1 SGHDT and CDR2 YYEEEE come from the germline V gene. V lost 4 bases, J lost 7 bases, and 10 bases stayed unmatched. The CDR3 runs to 15 residues. The CDR3 loop reads CASSHQDRAGQPQHF. The CDR3 DNA reads as TGTGCCAGCAGCCACCAGGACAGGGCAGGGCAGCCCCAGCATTTT.

The J gene is TRBJ1-2, the V gene TRBV19, with no clear D. Germline CDR1 reads LNHDA; CDR2 reads SQIVND (reference sequence). The CDR3 length is 13 residues. V was cut by 3 bases and J by 3 bases, with 8 bases left in between. The CDR3 region is CASSILSDYGYTF. CDR3 nucleotide sequence: TGTGCCAGTAGTATTCTCAGTGACTATGGCTACACCTTC.

The gene calls are TRBV3-1 (or the pseudogene TRBV3-2) and TRBJ2-2; D not certain. CDR3 length equals 11 residues. The germline CDR1 and CDR2 sequences are LGHDT and YNNKEL (reference sequence). Trimming left V 8 bases short and J 6 bases short, with 7 bases between. CDR3 region: CASERAGELFF. DNA of the CDR3: TGTGCCAGCGAACGCGCCGGGGAGCTGTTTTTT.

The CDR3 loop reads CASSGGRTSRWGEETQYF. CDR3 in DNA: TGTGCCAGCAGCGGGGGGAGGACTAGTAGGTGGGGAGAAGAGACCCAGTACTTC. V is TRBV11-2 and J is TRBJ2-5; TRBD2 agrees at 7 bases. The length of the CDR3 is 18 residues. V lost 5 bases, J lost 3 bases, and 18 bases stayed unmatched. Germline loops: CDR1 SGHAT, CDR2 FQNNGV.

V usage is TRBV28 and J usage is TRBJ1-2; maybe TRBD1 (5 bases). Trimming removed 6 bases from V and 8 bases from J, with 19 bases in between. Germline-derived CDR1 and CDR2 are MDHEN and SYDVKM. This CDR3 region has 14 residues. The CDR3 loop is CASSPQGRFSGYTF. The CDR3 nucleotides are TGTGCCAGCAGCCCCCAGGGAAGGTTTTCCGGCTACACCTTC.

The chain carries TRBV19 and TRBJ1-2; the match to TRBD1 covers 7 bases. V shed 6 bases, J shed 8 bases, and the junction held 3 bases outside the gene matches. This CDR3 is 11 amino acids long. Germline CDR1 and CDR2: LNHDA and SQIVND (reference sequence). This CDR3 is CASRTGPGYTF. The CDR3 DNA is TGTGCCAGTAGGACAGGGCCCGGCTACACCTTC.

The CDR3 sequence: CASRKTGTGELFF. The CDR3 DNA reads as TGCGCCAGCAGAAAGACAGGGACCGGGGAGCTGTTTTTT. The chain is built from TRBV4-3 and TRBJ2-2, with 7 bases lining up with TRBD1. This CDR3 contains 13 residues. After removal of 6 bases from V and 5 bases from J, the junction contained 3 bases not matched to a gene. Germline assignment: CDR1 LGHNA and CDR2 YSLEER.

The CDR3 bases are TGTGCCAGCAGGGGGGACAGGGGGAGGGAGACCCAGTACTTC. It translates to CASRGDRGRETQYF. The J gene is TRBJ2-5, the V gene TRBV6-6; 11 bases line up with TRBD1. The length of the CDR3 is 14 residues. Germline CDR1 is MNHNY and CDR2 is SVGAGI (reference sequence). The trim removed 6 bases at V and 5 bases at J, leaving 5 bases unmatched.

This clone was seen only once. The CDR3 reads CASSQRATASSYNSPLHF. For the CDR3, the DNA is TGTGCCAGCAGCCAACGTGCAACGGCGAGCTCCTATAATTCACCCCTCCACTTT. V is TRBV14 and J is TRBJ1-6; D is ambiguous. The CDR3 totals 18 residues. V shed 2 bases and J shed 0 bases, with 14 bases lying between them. In germline, CDR1 is SGHDN, CDR2 FVKESK.

CDR3 amino acids: CASMTWMNTEAFF. Written as DNA, the CDR3 is TGTGCCAGCATGACATGGATGAACACTGAAGCTTTCTTT. The genes are TRBV6-5 and TRBJ1-1, with D unresolved. Germline CDR1 MNHEY, CDR2 SVGAGI. Trimming took 7 bases from V and 0 from J, leaving 9 bases between them. CDR3 length: 13 amino acids.

The DNA of the CDR3 is TGTGCCAGCACCGCTTACGTTAGAAACACCGGGGAGCTGTTTTTT. Translated: CASTAYVRNTGELFF. The J gene is TRBJ2-2, the V gene TRBV13; D call uncertain. The germline V and J ends were trimmed by 7 bases and 2 bases, with 14 bases remaining between them. This CDR3 has 15 residues. The V gene's germline CDR1 is PRHDT and CDR2 FYEKMQ (reference sequence).

The chain carries TRBV7-2 and TRBJ2-5, with D possibly matching TRBD2 (7 bases). V was cut by 3 bases and J by 5 bases, with 22 bases left in between. The V gene's germline CDR1 is SGHTA and CDR2 FQGNSA. This CDR3 region has 17 residues. CDR3 sequence (DNA): TGTGCCAGCAGCTTGTTCGCCCCGGGGGGCGCCAGGGAGACCCAGTACTTC. This translates into CASSLFAPGGARETQYF.

The chain employs TRBV10-1 and TRBJ1-6; TRBD1 might be the D (5 bases). This CDR3 comprises 15 residues. The ends were cut back, 1 base at V and 8 bases at J, with 12 bases in the middle. Germline values: CDR1 WNHNN, CDR2 SYGVQD (reference sequence). The CDR3 DNA reads as TGCGCCAGCAGTGAGTGGGGGGTCTCCTATTCACCCCTCCACTTT. This codes for CASSEWGVSYSPLHF.

The rearrangement links TRBV29-1 to TRBJ2-5; weak D call: TRBD2 (6 bases). Germline assignment: CDR1 SQVTM and CDR2 ANQGSEA. V lost 6 bases and J lost 2, with 13 bases in between. The length of the CDR3 is 13 residues. CDR3 in DNA: TGCAGCGTCCGACTAGTCCCGCAAGAGACCCAGTACTTC. Protein: CSVRLVPQETQYF. Supplemented by reference TRBV29-1 and TRBJ2-5, the full variable domain reads SAVISQKPSRDICQRGTSLTIQCQVDSQVTMMFWYRQQPGQSLTLIATANQGSEATYESGFVIDKFPISRPNLTFSTLTVSNMSPEDSSIYLCSVRLVPQETQYFGPGTRLLVL.

The chain joins TRBV10-1 to TRBJ2-7, with 8 bases fitting TRBD1. This CDR3 has 16 residues. Germline V lookup: CDR1 WNHNN, CDR2 SYGVQD (reference sequence). V gave up 6 bases and J gave up 6 bases; unmatched junction bases: 16. CDR3 DNA: TGCGCCAGCAGCCCCACAATGACAGGGGCCCTACCCGAGCAGTACTTC. Its translation is CASSPTMTGALPEQYF.

The V and J genes are TRBV2 and TRBJ1-1, with D possibly being TRBD1 (5 bases). Germline V gene data show CDR1 as SNHLY and CDR2 as FYNNEI. This CDR3 has 12 residues. Deletions cut 10 bases from V and 3 bases from J, with 12 bases between. CDR3 sequence reads: CATTSGYTEAFF. CDR3 bases: TGTGCCACCACTTCAGGGTACACTGAAGCTTTCTTT. The variable domain in full, completed from reference TRBV2 and TRBJ1-1, reads EPEVTQTPSHQVTQMGQEVILRCVPISNHLYFYWYRQILGQKVEFLVSFYNNEISEKSEIFDDQFSVERPDGSNFTLKIRSTKLEDSAMYFCATTSGYTEAFFGQGTRLTVV.

V is TRBV9 and J is TRBJ2-5; 9 bases map to TRBD2. CDR1 is SGDLS and CDR2 is YYNGEE in the germline V gene. The CDR3 is 17 amino acids. Trimming took 3 bases from V and 3 from J; bases not matched to a gene: 12. This chain's CDR3 is CASSAPISGGAEETQYF. DNA of the CDR3: TGTGCCAGCAGCGCTCCAATTAGCGGGGGAGCAGAAGAGACCCAGTACTTC.

The genes are TRBV19 and TRBJ2-3; 13 nucleotides line up with TRBD2. Germline CDR1 is LNHDA and CDR2 is SQIVND (reference sequence). This CDR3 region has 15 residues. V trimming: 4 bases; J trimming: 6 bases; junction bases outside the gene matches: 4. CDR3 in DNA: TGTGCCAGTAGTACGGGACTAGCGGGGCCCGATACGCAGTATTTT. Its protein product is CASSTGLAGPDTQYF. Full variable domain (remainder filled in from reference TRBV19 and TRBJ2-3): DGGITQSPKYLFRKEGQNVTLSCEQNLNHDAMYWYRQDPGQGLRLIYYSQIVNDFQKGDIAEGYSVSREKKESFPLTVTSAQKNPTAFYLCASSTGLAGPDTQYFGPGTRLTVL.

V is TRBV5-6 and J is TRBJ1-1; 9 bases are shared with TRBD1. This CDR3 region has 14 residues. Germline V gene data show CDR1 as SGHDT and CDR2 as YYEEEE. Trimming took 4 bases from V and 5 from J; bases not matched to a gene: 6. The CDR3: CASSIQGAKTEAFF. The CDR3 coding sequence is TGTGCCAGCAGCATACAGGGGGCCAAAACTGAAGCTTTCTTT.

The chain has TRBV5-5 and TRBJ2-5; no reliable D call. V lost 3 bases and J lost 5, with 14 bases in between. The CDR3 is made up of 14 amino acids. Germline loops: CDR1 SGHKS, CDR2 YYEKEE (reference sequence). DNA of the CDR3: TGTGCCAGCAGCTGGGATGAGTCGAGGGAGACCCAGTACTTC. Translated, it gives CASSWDESRETQYF.

V is TRBV10-3 and J is TRBJ2-3; 7 positions agree with TRBD2. CDR3 size: 18 residues. In germline, CDR1 is ENHRY, CDR2 SYGVKD. V shed 0 bases and J 3 bases; nucleotides not matched to a gene: 12. The CDR3 sequence: CAISESPPGSGVTDTQYF. In nucleotides, the CDR3 is TGTGCCATCAGTGAGTCCCCCCCGGGAAGCGGGGTAACAGATACGCAGTATTTT.

This chain connects TRBV28 to TRBJ1-3; D remains ambiguous. CDR3 length: 12 residues. Germline-derived CDR1 and CDR2 are MDHEN and SYDVKM. The CDR3 region has the DNA TGTGCTATACACATCGGTCCGAACACCATATATTTT. Residues: CAIHIGPNTIYF.

A word on this clone: Germline and junction disagree at one end, which may indicate a read error. V and J are TRBV5-8 and TRBJ2-3; the D gene is possibly TRBD2 (6 bases). Germline CDR1 reads SGHTS; CDR2 reads YDEGEE. CDR3 length: 14 residues. The CDR3 here is CASNLGGSTDTQYF. CDR3 coding DNA: TGTGCCAGCAACTTGGGGGGAAGCACAGATACGCAGTATTTT.